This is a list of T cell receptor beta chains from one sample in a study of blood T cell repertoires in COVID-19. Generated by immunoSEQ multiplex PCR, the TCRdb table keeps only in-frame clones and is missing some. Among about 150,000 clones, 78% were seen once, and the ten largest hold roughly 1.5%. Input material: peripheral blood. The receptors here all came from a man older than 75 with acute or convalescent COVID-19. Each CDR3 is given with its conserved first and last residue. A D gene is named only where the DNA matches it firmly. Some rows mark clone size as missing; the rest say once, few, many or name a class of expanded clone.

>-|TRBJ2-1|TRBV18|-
CASSLSGGAKGEQFF
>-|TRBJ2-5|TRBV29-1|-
CSVDSGTYQETQYF
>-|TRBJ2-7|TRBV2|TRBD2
CASSVTSGEDEQYF
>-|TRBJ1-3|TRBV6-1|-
CASSEGEGFGNTIYF
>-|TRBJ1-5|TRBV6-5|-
CASSRQAQPQHF
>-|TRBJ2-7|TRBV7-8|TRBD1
CASSLVRDSYEQYF
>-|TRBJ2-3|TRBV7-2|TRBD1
CASSSASGTGYTDTQYF
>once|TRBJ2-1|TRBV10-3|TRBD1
CAIRGTGYNEQFF
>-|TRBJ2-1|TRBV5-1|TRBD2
CASSLGPSGGGNEQFF
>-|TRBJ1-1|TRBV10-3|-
CAISTDRTNTEAFF
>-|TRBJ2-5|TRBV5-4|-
CASSIRLGRETQYF
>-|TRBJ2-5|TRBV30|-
CAWSVSSAETQYF
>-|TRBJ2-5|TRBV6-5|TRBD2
CASSRNGGQETQYF
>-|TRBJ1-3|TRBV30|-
CAWRQSSGNTIYF
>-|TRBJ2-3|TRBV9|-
CASSPTLQVTDTQYF
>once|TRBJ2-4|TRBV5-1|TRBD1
CASSFRGFGSIQYF
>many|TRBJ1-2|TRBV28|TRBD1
CASSSGGADYGYTF
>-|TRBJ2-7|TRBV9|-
CASSVGGSSYEQYF
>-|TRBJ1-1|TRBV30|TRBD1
CAGDRGLNTEAFF
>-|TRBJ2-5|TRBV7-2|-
CASSQRRAQETQYF
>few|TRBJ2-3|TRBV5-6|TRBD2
CASSAPRLAGPADTQYF
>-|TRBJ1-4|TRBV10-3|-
CAISGGQGHEKLFF
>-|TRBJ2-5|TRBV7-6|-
CASSQTTSSGRETQYF
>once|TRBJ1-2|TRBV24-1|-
CATSDAGYLGGYTF
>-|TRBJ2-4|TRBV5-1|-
CASSVFGVGLPLNIQYF
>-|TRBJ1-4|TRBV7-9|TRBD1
CASSTTRTGREKLFF
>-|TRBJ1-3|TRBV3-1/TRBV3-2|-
CASSTAGGNTIYF
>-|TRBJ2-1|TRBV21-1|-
CASSKGTSGAYNEQFF
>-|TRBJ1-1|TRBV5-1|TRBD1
CASSSPDRGGTEAFF
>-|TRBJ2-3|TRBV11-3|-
CASSFRTDTQYF
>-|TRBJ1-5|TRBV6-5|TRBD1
CASSLIQGATQPQHF
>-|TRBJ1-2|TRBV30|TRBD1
CAWRQTGDGYTF
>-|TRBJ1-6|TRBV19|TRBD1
CASRYGTDNSPLHF
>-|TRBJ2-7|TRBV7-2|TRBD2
CASSLARGGRGEQYF
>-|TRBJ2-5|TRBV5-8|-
CASSLAGARAQYF
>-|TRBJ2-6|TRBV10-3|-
CAISEPMSGSGANVLTF
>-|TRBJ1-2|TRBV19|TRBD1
CASSNRDREIYGYTF
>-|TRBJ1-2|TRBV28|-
CASSLRGTSGYSYTF
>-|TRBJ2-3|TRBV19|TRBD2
CASSTSGGSTDTQYF
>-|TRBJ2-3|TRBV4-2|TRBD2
CASSQARTSGGSIADTQYF
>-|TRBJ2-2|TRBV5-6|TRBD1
CASSWDSLTFTGELFF
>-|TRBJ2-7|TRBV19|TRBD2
CASSQNLAASSEQYF